Following are 22 T cell receptor beta chains from one sample sequenced in a study of blood T cell repertoires in COVID-19 (dated by TCRdb to about 2020). Library construction relied on the immunoSEQ multiplex PCR assay. As stored in TCRdb, this immuneACCESS dataset retains in-frame rearrangements with V and J assigned. A fraction of the clones does not appear; measured against another copy, unresolved V genes explain less than half of the discrepancy, and the remainder lacks a known reason. The sample has around 150,000 clones on record, less than 85% of them singletons. Roughly 9% of the sample goes to the ten largest clones. The sample was peripheral blood. These receptors originate from a woman at least 80 years old in a cohort sampled during active or convalescent COVID-19.

The chain joins TRBV11-2 to TRBJ2-5; maybe TRBD1 (5 bases). Germline CDR1 and CDR2: SGHAT and FQNNGV. This CDR3 comprises 15 residues. Trimming shortened V by 2 bases and J by 3 bases, and 13 bases separated the two germline ends. CDR3 sequence reads: CASSLSWGSEETQYF. The CDR3 bases are TGTGCCAGCAGCTTATCTTGGGGCTCGGAAGAGACCCAGTACTTC.

The chain carries TRBV19 and TRBJ2-5; 7 bases are a match to TRBD2. This CDR3 region has 16 residues. CDR1 is LNHDA, CDR2 SQIVND, per germline (reference sequence). J lost 0 bases, V lost 4 bases, and 8 bases had no gene match. This CDR3 is CASSTPLAPDQETQYF. The CDR3 DNA sequence: TGTGCCAGTAGTACCCCACTAGCGCCGGACCAAGAGACCCAGTACTTC.

The rearrangement links TRBV7-3 to TRBJ2-5; 12 bases agree with TRBD1. This CDR3 region has 17 residues. Unmatched junction bases numbered 11, after V lost 5 bases and J lost 4 bases. In germline, CDR1 is SGHTA, CDR2 FQGTGA. In nucleotides, the CDR3 is TGTGCCAGCAGCCCTCTGGGACAGGGGGCCGCGGGAGAGACCCAGTACTTC. This sequence encodes CASSPLGQGAAGETQYF.

The chain has TRBV3-1 (or the pseudogene TRBV3-2) and TRBJ2-1, with TRBD2 matching over 8 bases. V gave up 2 bases and J gave up 10 bases; unmatched junction bases: 13. Looked up from germline, CDR1 is LGHDT and CDR2 is YNNKEL (reference sequence). The CDR3 sequence is 16 residues long. CDR3 sequence reads: CASSQLIGSGVKEQFF. The CDR3 DNA sequence: TGTGCCAGCAGCCAACTGATCGGTAGCGGGGTAAAAGAGCAGTTCTTC.

The DNA for the CDR3 is TGTGCCAGCAAACGACTGTTTCTGAGACAAGAGACCCAGTACTTC. This sequence encodes CASKRLFLRQETQYF. The V call is TRBV27, the J call TRBJ2-5; no clear D gene. The CDR3 has 15 residues. Germline CDR1 and CDR2: MNHEY and SMNVEV (reference sequence). Trimming took 7 bases from V and 2 from J, leaving 17 bases between them.

The rearrangement uses TRBV7-9 and TRBJ1-4, with 8 bases fitting TRBD1. Germline V gene lookup returns CDR1 SEHNR and CDR2 FQNEAQ (reference sequence). The CDR3 has 16 residues. V dropped 5 bases and J dropped 0; count of bases not matched to a gene: 5. This CDR3 is CASSRGQAATNEKLFF. The CDR3 DNA follows: TGTGCCAGCAGCCGGGGACAGGCTGCAACTAATGAAAAACTGTTTTTT.

The genes are TRBV19 and TRBJ2-1; tentatively, D is TRBD2 (6 bases). V was pared by 3 bases and J by 1 base, with 13 bases between. The CDR3 sequence is 16 residues long. Germline CDR1 LNHDA, CDR2 SQIVND (reference sequence). DNA of the CDR3: TGTGCCAGTAGTATCGTGGGGGGTCTTTCCTACAATGAGCAGTTCTTC. It codes for CASSIVGGLSYNEQFF.

The chain joins TRBV6-1 to TRBJ2-5; D uncertain. Germline V gene sequence: CDR1 MNHNS, CDR2 SASEGT. This CDR3 comprises 13 residues. V shed 2 bases and J shed 4 bases, with 8 bases lying between them. The CDR3 is CASSESVSETQYF. CDR3 bases: TGTGCCAGCAGTGAATCTGTTTCAGAGACCCAGTACTTC.

The chain uses TRBV28 and TRBJ1-3, with D hard to call. Trimming cost V 2 bases and J 9 bases, with 11 bases left between them. The CDR3 consists of 13 residues. CDR1 is MDHEN, CDR2 SYDVKM, per germline. The CDR3 loop reads CASSLPSSVTIYF. The DNA for the CDR3 is TGTGCCAGCAGTTTACCCTCCAGTGTCACCATATATTTT.

This chain uses TRBV27 with TRBJ2-7, with D maybe TRBD2 (5 bases). This CDR3 is 14 amino acids long. V was cut by 3 bases and J by 7 bases, with 16 bases left in between. Germline V gene sequence: CDR1 MNHEY, CDR2 SMNVEV (reference sequence). CDR3 sequence (DNA): TGTGCCAGCAGTTTTACGGGGATCCCGCGTGAGCAGTACTTC. The encoded protein is CASSFTGIPREQYF.

The V gene is TRBV6-5, the J gene TRBJ2-3, with TRBD2 as a possible D gene (6 bases). This CDR3 spans 14 amino acids. V was cut by 6 bases and J by 4 bases, with 14 bases left in between. The germline CDR1 and CDR2 sequences are MNHEY and SVGAGI. CDR3 amino acids: CASRGQGGADTQYF. DNA for the CDR3: TGTGCCAGCAGGGGGCAGGGAGGAGCAGATACGCAGTATTTT.

The chain uses TRBV7-8 and TRBJ2-7; maybe TRBD2 (5 bases). V lost 1 base, J lost 4 bases, and 14 bases lay in between. CDR3 length: 15 amino acids. Per germline, CDR1 SGHVS and CDR2 FQNEAQ. The DNA for the CDR3 is TGTGCCAGCAGCTTAGTTCGGGGATGGGGATACGAGCAGTACTTC. Its protein product is CASSLVRGWGYEQYF.

This chain links TRBV24-1 with TRBJ1-2; D remains ambiguous. Germline assignment: CDR1 KGHDR and CDR2 SFDVKD. V was clipped by 3 bases and J by 5 bases, with 12 bases between them. The length of the CDR3 is 14 residues. The DNA of the CDR3 is TGTGCCACCAGTGATCCTGAAGCGGATTATGGCTACACCTTC. Its translation is CATSDPEADYGYTF.

The chain is built from TRBV7-8 and TRBJ1-5; maybe TRBD1 (6 bases). The germline V and J ends were trimmed by 6 bases and 11 bases, with 23 bases remaining between them. Germline CDR1 is SGHVS and CDR2 is FQNEAQ. CDR3 size: 15 residues. In nucleotides, the CDR3 is TGTGCCAGCAGGGCCGGGACACAGTCTTGGCAGTCCCAGCATTTT. Protein product: CASRAGTQSWQSQHF.

The rearrangement joins TRBV6-2 or TRBV6-3 to TRBJ2-3, with 7 bases fitting TRBD2. CDR1 and CDR2 from the germline V gene are MNHEY and SVGEGT. V gave up 0 bases and J gave up 1 base; unmatched junction bases: 4. CDR3 size: 16 residues. The DNA of the CDR3 is TGTGCCAGCAGTTACTCCCGCACTAGCGGCACAGATACGCAGTATTTT. It specifies CASSYSRTSGTDTQYF.

This clone occurred a few times. The chain combines TRBV7-8 with TRBJ2-7; D possibly corresponds to TRBD2 (6 bases). This CDR3 is 14 amino acids long. Between the trimmed V and J ends, which lost 1 base and 4 bases, there was a span of 11 bases. CDR1 SGHVS and CDR2 FQNEAQ come from the germline V gene. DNA of the CDR3: TGTGCCAGCAGCTTAGAGAGCGGGCTGTACGAGCAGTACTTC. It specifies CASSLESGLYEQYF.

The J gene is TRBJ2-2, the V gene TRBV9, with D unresolved. Trimming took off 1 base at V and 0 bases at J, with 7 bases between the two ends. CDR3 length: 15 residues. Looked up from germline, CDR1 is SGDLS and CDR2 is YYNGEE. This chain's CDR3 is CASSVSVANTGELFF. The DNA for the CDR3 is TGTGCCAGCAGCGTATCCGTAGCGAACACCGGGGAGCTGTTTTTT.

The chain recombines TRBV6-6 with TRBJ1-4; D remains unclear. Germline V gene lookup returns CDR1 MNHNY and CDR2 SVGAGI (reference sequence). The CDR3 covers 14 residues. V lost 4 bases, J lost 8 bases, and 14 bases lay in between. CDR3: CASSLLSYGEKLFF. DNA for the CDR3: TGTGCCAGCAGTTTACTATCGTACGGCGAAAAACTGTTTTTT.

This chain uses TRBV9 with TRBJ2-1; 8 bases are a match to TRBD1. Germline CDR1 and CDR2: SGDLS and YYNGEE. V gave up 3 bases and J gave up 5 bases; unmatched junction bases: 10. The CDR3 is 16 amino acids. This CDR3 is CASSASTGALNNEQFF. In nucleotides, the CDR3 is TGTGCCAGCAGCGCCTCGACAGGGGCCCTGAACAATGAGCAGTTCTTC.

V usage is TRBV11-2 and J usage is TRBJ2-5; 8 bases fit TRBD2. Germline V lookup: CDR1 SGHAT, CDR2 FQNNGV. The CDR3 has 14 residues. With 4 bases clipped from V and 3 bases from J, the junction kept 4 bases outside the gene matches. CDR3 amino acids: CASSYLGLEETQYF. In nucleotides, the CDR3 is TGTGCCAGCAGCTACCTGGGACTAGAAGAGACCCAGTACTTC.

The sample holds a few counts of this clone. The chain combines TRBV5-1 with TRBJ1-1; maybe TRBD1 (6 bases). The germline V and J ends were trimmed by 2 bases and 4 bases, with 9 bases remaining between them. The CDR3 loop spans 13 amino acids. Germline loops: CDR1 SGHRS, CDR2 YFSETQ. DNA for the CDR3: TGCGCCAGCAGCTTTCTCAGGGGCACTGAAGCTTTCTTT. Protein: CASSFLRGTEAFF. Complete variable domain (other parts from reference TRBV5-1 and TRBJ1-1): KAGVTQTPRYLIKTRGQQVTLSCSPISGHRSVSWYQQTPGQGLQFLFEYFSETQRNKGNFPGRFSGRQFSNSRSEMNVSTLELGDSALYLCASSFLRGTEAFFGQGTRLTVV.

The chain combines TRBV28 with TRBJ2-6; D ambiguous. V was clipped by 4 bases and J by 1 base, with 8 bases between them. The CDR3 spans 15 residues. Germline V gene lookup returns CDR1 MDHEN and CDR2 SYDVKM. CDR3 coding DNA: TGTGCCAGCAGTTGGTCGGTTTCTGGGGCCAACGTCCTGACTTTC. Its protein product is CASSWSVSGANVLTF.